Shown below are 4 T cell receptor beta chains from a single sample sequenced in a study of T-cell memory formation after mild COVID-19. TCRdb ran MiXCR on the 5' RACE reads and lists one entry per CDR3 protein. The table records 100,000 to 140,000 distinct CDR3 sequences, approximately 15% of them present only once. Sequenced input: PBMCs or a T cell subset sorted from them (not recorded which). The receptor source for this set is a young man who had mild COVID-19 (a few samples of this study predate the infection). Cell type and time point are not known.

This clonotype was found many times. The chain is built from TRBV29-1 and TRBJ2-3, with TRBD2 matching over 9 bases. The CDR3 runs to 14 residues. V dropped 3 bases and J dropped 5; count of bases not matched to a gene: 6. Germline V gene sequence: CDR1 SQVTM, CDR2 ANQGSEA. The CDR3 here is CSVEPSGGLDTQYF. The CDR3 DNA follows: TGCAGCGTTGAGCCCAGCGGGGGGTTAGATACGCAGTATTTT.

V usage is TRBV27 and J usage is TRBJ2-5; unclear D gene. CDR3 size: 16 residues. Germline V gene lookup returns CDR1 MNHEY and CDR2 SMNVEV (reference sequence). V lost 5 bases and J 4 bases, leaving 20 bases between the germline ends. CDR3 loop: CASSPITFSLRETQYF. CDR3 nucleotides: TGTGCCAGCAGTCCGATCACTTTCTCGTTGAGAGAGACCCAGTACTTC.

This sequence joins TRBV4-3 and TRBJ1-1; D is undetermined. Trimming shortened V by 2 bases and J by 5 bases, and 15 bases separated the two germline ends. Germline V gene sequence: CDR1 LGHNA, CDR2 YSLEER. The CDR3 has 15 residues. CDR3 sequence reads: CASSQHPGEETEAFF. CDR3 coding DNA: TGCGCCAGCAGCCAACACCCGGGAGAGGAGACTGAAGCTTTCTTT.

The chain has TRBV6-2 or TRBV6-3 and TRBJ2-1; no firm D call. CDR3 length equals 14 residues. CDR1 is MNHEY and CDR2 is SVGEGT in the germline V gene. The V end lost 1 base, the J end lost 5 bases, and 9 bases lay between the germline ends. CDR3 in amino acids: CASSYWGAHNEQFF. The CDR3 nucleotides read TGTGCCAGCAGTTACTGGGGTGCCCACAATGAGCAGTTCTTC.